This record concerns one TCR beta chain sequence. Its antigen remains unidentified. The data are from a study of Graves' ophthalmopathy and Graves' hyperthyroidism. Amplifying from RNA transcripts, the study obtained TCR beta CDR3 regions. Second-round multiplex PCR came after a first-round RT-PCR that employed HTBI primers. TCRdb called the multiplex PCR reads again in MiXCR, with one record for every CDR3 protein. The table shows about 550,000 distinct CDR3 sequences, with about two fifths occurring only once. Findings of the study overall: A classifier, a 13-signature model, separated ophthalmopathy from stable hyperthyroidism with 85% to 90% sensitivity and 81.08% specificity.

The CDR3 has 14 residues. J lost 7 bases, V lost 5 bases, and 6 bases had no gene match. Germline-derived CDR1 and CDR2 are SEHNR and FQNEAQ (reference sequence). Included hyperthyroidism patients were aged 18 to 65 and newly diagnosed (under 2 months' duration). Other autoimmune diseases, uncontrolled infections, pregnancy or lactation excluded patients from enrollment. The chain joins TRBV7-9 to TRBJ2-7; 12 nucleotides match TRBD2. Sequenced material: peripheral blood or thyroid tissue (not recorded which). The clonotype originates from an adult man with Graves' hyperthyroidism. The CDR3 loop is CASSLLAGGREQYF. CDR3 coding DNA: TGTGCCAGCAGCCTTCTAGCGGGGGGGCGGGAGCAGTACTTC.